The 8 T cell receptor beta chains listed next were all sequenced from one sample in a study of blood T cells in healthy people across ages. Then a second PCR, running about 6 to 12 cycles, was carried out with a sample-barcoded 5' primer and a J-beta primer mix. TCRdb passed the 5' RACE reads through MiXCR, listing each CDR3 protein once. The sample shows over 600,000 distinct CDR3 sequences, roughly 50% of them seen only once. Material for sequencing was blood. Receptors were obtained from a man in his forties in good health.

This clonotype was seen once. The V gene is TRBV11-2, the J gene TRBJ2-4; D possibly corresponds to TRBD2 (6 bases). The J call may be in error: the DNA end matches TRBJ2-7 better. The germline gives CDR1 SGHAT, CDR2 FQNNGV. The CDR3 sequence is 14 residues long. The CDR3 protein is CASSFGGRHYEQYF. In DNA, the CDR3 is TGTGCCAGCAGCTTCGGAGGGAGGCACTACGAGCAGTACTTC.

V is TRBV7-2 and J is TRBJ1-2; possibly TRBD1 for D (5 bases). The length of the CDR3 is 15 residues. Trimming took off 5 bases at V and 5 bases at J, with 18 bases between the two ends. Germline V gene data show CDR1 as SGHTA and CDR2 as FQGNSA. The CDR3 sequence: CASSAGAGGIYGYTF. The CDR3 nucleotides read TGTGCCAGCAGCGCCGGGGCAGGCGGGATTTATGGCTACACCTTC.

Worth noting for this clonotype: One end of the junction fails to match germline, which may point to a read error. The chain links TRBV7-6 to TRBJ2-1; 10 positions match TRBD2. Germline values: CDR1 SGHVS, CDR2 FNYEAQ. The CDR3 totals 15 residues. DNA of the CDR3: TGCGCCAGCAGCCGAGCCCTAGCGGGAGTCTTCGAGCAGTTCTTC. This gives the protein CASSRALAGVFEQFF.

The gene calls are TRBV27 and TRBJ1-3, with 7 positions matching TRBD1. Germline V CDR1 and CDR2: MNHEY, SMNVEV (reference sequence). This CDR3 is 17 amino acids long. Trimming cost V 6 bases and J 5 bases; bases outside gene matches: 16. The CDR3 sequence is CASSPWAVNRGRNTIYF. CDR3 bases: TGTGCCAGCAGCCCATGGGCGGTGAACAGGGGTCGAAACACCATATATTTT.

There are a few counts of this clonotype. Here the CDR3 reads CASSYARQGNSPLHF. In nucleotides, the CDR3 is TGTGCCAGCTCCTACGCGAGACAGGGAAATTCACCCCTCCACTTT. The V call is TRBV9, the J call TRBJ1-6; 7 nucleotides match TRBD1. The ends lost 7 bases at V and 7 bases at J; junction bases unmatched: 11. The CDR3 is 15 residues long. Germline-derived CDR1 and CDR2 are SGDLS and YYNGEE.

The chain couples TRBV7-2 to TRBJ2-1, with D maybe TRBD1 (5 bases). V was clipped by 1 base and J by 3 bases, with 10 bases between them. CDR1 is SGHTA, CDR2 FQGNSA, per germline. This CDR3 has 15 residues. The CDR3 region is CASSLGRADYNEQFF. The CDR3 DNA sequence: TGTGCCAGCAGCTTAGGCAGGGCGGACTACAATGAGCAGTTCTTC.

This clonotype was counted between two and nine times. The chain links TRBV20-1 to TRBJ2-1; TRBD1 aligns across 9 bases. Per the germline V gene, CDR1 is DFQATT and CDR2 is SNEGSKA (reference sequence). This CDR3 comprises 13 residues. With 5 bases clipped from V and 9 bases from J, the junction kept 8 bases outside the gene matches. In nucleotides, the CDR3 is TGCAGTGCTCCATGGACAGGGGATTTTGAGCAGTTCTTC. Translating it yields CSAPWTGDFEQFF.

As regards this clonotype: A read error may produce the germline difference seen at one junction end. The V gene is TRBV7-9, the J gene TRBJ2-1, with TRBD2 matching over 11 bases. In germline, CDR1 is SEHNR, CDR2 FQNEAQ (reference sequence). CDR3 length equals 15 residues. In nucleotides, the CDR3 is TGTGCCAGCAACTTAGCGACTAGCGGGGTCAATGAGCAGTTCTTC. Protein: CASNLATSGVNEQFF. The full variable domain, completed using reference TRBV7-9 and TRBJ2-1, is DTGVSQNPRHKITKRGQNVTFRCDPISEHNRLYWYRQTLGQGPEFLTYFQNEAQLEKSRLLSDRFSAERPKGSFSTLEIQRTEQGDSAMYLCASNLATSGVNEQFFGPGTRLTVL.